This T cell receptor beta chain was documented in a study of T cells in Graves' hyperthyroidism and ophthalmopathy. Study as a whole: Peripheral blood was acquired at first diagnosis, ahead of any therapy whatsoever.

The CDR3 runs 16 residues. V was shortened by 1 base and J by 3 bases, with 12 bases between the two germline ends. The germline gives CDR1 SGHAT, CDR2 FQNNGV. This clonotype was observed a handful of times. Researchers took RNA transcripts and amplified the TCR beta CDR3 regions from them. The HTBI set primed first-round TCR CDR3 RT-PCR. MiXCR was run by TCRdb on the multiplex PCR reads, yielding one entry per CDR3 protein. The sample lists approximately 480,000 distinct CDR3 sequences, around 20% occurring once. J is TRBJ2-2 and V is TRBV11-2; D gene unclear. Sample: blood. The clonotype originates from a man younger than 35 with Graves' hyperthyroidism. CDR3: CASSLVRAQDTGELFF. DNA of the CDR3: TGTGCCAGCAGCTTAGTCCGGGCCCAGGACACCGGGGAGCTGTTTTTT.